This T cell receptor beta chain was documented in a study of cytomegalovirus exposure and HLA in healthy donors. Overall study findings and caveats: The authors assumed roughly uniform sequencing depth across donors for presence/absence analyses.

Of note for this clone: No antigen is known for it.

Trimming at V came to 0 bases and at J to 12 bases, leaving 10 bases not matched to a gene. The CDR3 contains 15 residues. CDR1 and CDR2 (germline): SGHTA, FQGNSA. The PCR contained 60 Vbeta and 13 Jbeta primers. Authors' processing steps: Later analysis identified 88 million or so unique TCR beta chains, about 12 million shared. This table comes from immunoSEQ multiplex PCR, and its TCRdb copy is limited to in-frame clones, with some not included. D and trimming were read from the DNA, whereas the V and J calls and clone size are those reported in that table. The table has about 160,000 clones, roughly 80% seen once.

The V call is TRBV7-2, the J call TRBJ2-1; 8 positions match TRBD2. The specimen was PBMCs. The sequence derives from a male donor in good health and CMV-seronegative. The chain's CDR3 is CASSLAFAGGGRQFF. CDR3 bases: TGTGCCAGCAGCTTAGCGTTTGCGGGAGGCGGGCGGCAGTTCTTC.